This T cell receptor (beta chain) was captured by sequencing in a study of blood T cell repertoires in COVID-19 (dated by TCRdb to the early 2020s). About the investigation overall: Collaborator samples came from the United States, Italy and Spain and covered acute and convalescent phases of COVID-19. The samples were drawn from the first 160 participants of the ongoing ImmuneRACE study and from over 950 subjects provided by 6 global collaborators. A de-identified subject ID, COVID-19 status, age in years and sex were almost always included in the sample metadata. The repertoires were released in a freely available public database meant as a resource for research on the immune response to SARS-CoV-2. The material from the prospective study consisted of cDNA or gDNA derived from T cells, B-cell-depleted T cells, or PBMCs. HLA class I and class II types, where available, came from metadata supplied by the sample provider rather than from assay-based typing. Deeply sampled blood TCRbeta repertoires from subjects exposed to, actively infected with, or recovered from COVID-19 were included in the dataset. General conclusions and limits of the study: How much clinical and demographic metadata was included differed by source and by participant, and the metadata was provided uncurated.

Whole blood was collected in K2EDTA tubes by collaborating institutions according to the institutions' own protocols. For TCRbeta analysis, collaborators shipped samples as frozen whole blood, isolated PBMCs, or DNA extracted from either of those sample types. The immunoSEQ Assay, a bias-controlled multiplex PCR, was used to amplify TCRbeta CDR3 regions from genomic DNA. Turning to the authors' computational methods: The number of nucleated cells in each sample was estimated from the amplification of reference gene primers within the assay. To quantify the absolute abundance of each unique TCRbeta CDR3 rearrangement, sequence reads were collapsed and filtered. Productive Simpson clonality was computed per sample as the square root of Simpson's diversity index over productive rearrangements. TCRdb mirrors the immuneACCESS table, restricted to in-frame sequences. Some clones are absent from its copies; in checked studies, under half trace to an unresolved V gene, and the reason for the others is unknown. V, J and clone size are those of that table, while D and trimming were read from the DNA. This sample lists 290,000 or so clones; roughly 85% were detected once. The ten largest make up about 5.1% of the sample.

Per the germline V gene (reference sequence), LNHNV is the CDR1 and YYDKDF is the CDR2. V is reduced by 3 bases and J by 1 base, leaving a spacing of 12 bases between them. CDR3 length: 15 amino acids, cysteine to phenylalanine. Of the read, only the CDR3 DNA is kept; its 45 bases are in frame from base 1. This clone occurred once. This receptor's antigen is unknown. No clone much larger than this one lies a single base away; base qualities are absent. Material: peripheral blood. In this chain, TRBV15 is recombined with TRBJ1-1, with a weak D call of TRBD1 (5 bases match). This receptor was taken from a man in his forties or fifties with active or convalescent COVID-19. The sequence in DNA is TGTGCCACCAGCAGGGGGGGTGCGGGGAACACTGAAGCTTTCTTT. Its translation reads: CATSRGGAGNTEAFF.